Below, one T cell receptor beta chain is given with its context. Its antigen remains unidentified. TCRdb keeps only in-frame clones here, not all; method: immunoSEQ multiplex PCR. The profile shows some 1,400,000 clones, approximately 97% of them singletons. The sample originates from a study of shared clonotypes between healthy human individuals. Study-wide results and limits: Some naive CD4 clonotypes, roughly 4.8%, turned up in common across several donors. Clonotype sharing among donors, it was expected, would be affected by sequencing depth.

This CDR3 comprises 16 residues. V trimming: 5 bases; J trimming: 8 bases; junction bases outside the gene matches: 9. Germline loops: CDR1 SGHNT, CDR2 YENEEA. This TCR was sampled from a man under 40 in good health. Sequenced material: naive CD4+ T cells sorted from blood. Sample subset: CD45RA+ positively selected. The J gene is TRBJ2-1, the V gene TRBV11-3; 13 bases line up with TRBD2. CDR3 amino acids: CASSARTSGSPDEQFF. CDR3 DNA sequence: TGTGCCAGCAGCGCCCGGACTAGCGGGAGCCCTGATGAGCAGTTCTTC.